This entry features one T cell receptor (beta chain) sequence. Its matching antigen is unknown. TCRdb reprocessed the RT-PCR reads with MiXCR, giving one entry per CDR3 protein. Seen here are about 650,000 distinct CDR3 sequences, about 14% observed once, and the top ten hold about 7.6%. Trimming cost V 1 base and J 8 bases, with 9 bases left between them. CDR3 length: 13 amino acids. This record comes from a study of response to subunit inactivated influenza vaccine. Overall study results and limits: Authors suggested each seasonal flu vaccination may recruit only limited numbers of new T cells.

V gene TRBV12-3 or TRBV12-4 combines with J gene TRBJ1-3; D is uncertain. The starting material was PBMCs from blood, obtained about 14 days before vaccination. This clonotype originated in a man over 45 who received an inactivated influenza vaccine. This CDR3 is CASSLGSVDTIYF. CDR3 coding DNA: TGTGCCAGCAGTTTAGGCTCAGTGGACACCATATATTTT.